The entry that follows covers one T cell receptor beta chain sequence. The sample originates from a study of blood T cell repertoires in COVID-19. Study-wide context: T cells, B-cell-depleted T cells, or PBMCs provided the cDNA or gDNA that served as material.

Original analysis: Amplification of reference gene primers was used by the study to estimate nucleated cell counts. Profiled with immunoSEQ multiplex PCR; TCRdb holds only in-frame clones, not every one. V and J calls and clone size come straight from that table; D and trimming were deduced from the DNA. The sample lists approximately 130,000 clones; 70% to 90% were seen once. CDR3 length: 16 amino acids. The V gene's germline CDR1 is LNHNV and CDR2 YYDKDF (reference sequence). Deletions cut 1 base from V and 3 bases from J, with 15 bases between. Sequencing was done on a sample of peripheral blood. V is TRBV15 and J is TRBJ2-5, with D perhaps matching TRBD1 (6 bases). The TCR was taken from a human donor in a cohort sampled during active COVID-19. The CDR3 is CATSRAAGAYKETQYF. CDR3 DNA sequence: TGTGCCACCAGCAGAGCTGCAGGGGCCTACAAAGAGACCCAGTACTTC. The full variable domain, in which reference TRBV15 and TRBJ2-5 provide the parts outside the CDR3, is DAMVIQNPRYQVTQFGKPVTLSCSQTLNHNVMYWYQQKSSQAPKLLFHYYDKDFNNEADTPDNFQSRRPNTSFCFLDIRSPGLGDTAMYLCATSRAAGAYKETQYFGPGTRLLVL.